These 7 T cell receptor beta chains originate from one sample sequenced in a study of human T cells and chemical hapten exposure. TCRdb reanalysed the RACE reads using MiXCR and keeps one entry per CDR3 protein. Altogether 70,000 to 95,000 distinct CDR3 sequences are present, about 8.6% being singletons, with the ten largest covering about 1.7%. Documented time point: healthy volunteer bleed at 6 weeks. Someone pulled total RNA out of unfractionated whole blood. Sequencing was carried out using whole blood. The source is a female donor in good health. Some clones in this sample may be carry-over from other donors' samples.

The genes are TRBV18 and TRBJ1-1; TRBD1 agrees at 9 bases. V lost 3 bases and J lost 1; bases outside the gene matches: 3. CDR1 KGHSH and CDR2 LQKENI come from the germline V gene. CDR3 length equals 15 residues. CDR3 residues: CASSPGQGTNTEAFF. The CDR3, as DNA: TGTGCCAGCTCACCGGGACAGGGAACGAACACTGAAGCTTTCTTT.

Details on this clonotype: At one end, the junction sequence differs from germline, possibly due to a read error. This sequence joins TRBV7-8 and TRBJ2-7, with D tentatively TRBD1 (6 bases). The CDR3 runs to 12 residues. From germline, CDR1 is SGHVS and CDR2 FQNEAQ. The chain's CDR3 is CASSQRGSEQNF. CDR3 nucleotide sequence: TGTGCCAGCAGTCAAAGGGGGTCCGAGCAGAACTTC. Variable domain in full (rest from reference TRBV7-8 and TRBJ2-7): GAGVSQSPRYKVAKRGQDVALRCDPISGHVSLFWYQQALGQGPEFLTYFQNEAQLDKSGLPSDRFFAERPEGSVSTLKIQRTQQEDSAVYLCASSQRGSEQNFGPGTRLTVT.

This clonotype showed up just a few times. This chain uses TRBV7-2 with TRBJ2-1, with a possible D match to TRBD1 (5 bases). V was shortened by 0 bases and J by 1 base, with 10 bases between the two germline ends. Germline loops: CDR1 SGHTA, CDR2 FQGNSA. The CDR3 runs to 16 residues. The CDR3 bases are TGTGCCAGCAGCTTAGCAGGGGTGGATTCCTACAATGAGCAGTTCTTC. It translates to CASSLAGVDSYNEQFF.

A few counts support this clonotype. CDR3 sequence reads: CASSTGTANSPLHF. CDR3 DNA: TGTGCCAGCAGTACTGGGACCGCAAATTCACCCCTCCACTTT. This rearrangement joins TRBV7-9 to TRBJ1-6; a weak D match, TRBD1 (5 bases). CDR1 is SEHNR, CDR2 FQNEAQ, per germline (reference sequence). V gave up 6 bases and J gave up 7 bases, with 13 bases separating them. The CDR3 runs to 14 residues.

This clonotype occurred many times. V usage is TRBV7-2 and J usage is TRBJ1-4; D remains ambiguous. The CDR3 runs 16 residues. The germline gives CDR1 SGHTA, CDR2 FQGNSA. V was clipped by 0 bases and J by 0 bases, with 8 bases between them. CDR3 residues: CASSLALVTTNEKLFF. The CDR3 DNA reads TGTGCCAGCAGCTTAGCTCTCGTAACAACTAATGAAAAACTGTTTTTT.

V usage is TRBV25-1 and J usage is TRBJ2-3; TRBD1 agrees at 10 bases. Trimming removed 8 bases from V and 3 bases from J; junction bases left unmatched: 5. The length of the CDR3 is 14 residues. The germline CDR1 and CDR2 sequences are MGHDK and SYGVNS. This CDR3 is CASWDRGTTDTQYF. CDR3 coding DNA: TGTGCCAGCTGGGACAGGGGCACGACAGATACGCAGTATTTT.

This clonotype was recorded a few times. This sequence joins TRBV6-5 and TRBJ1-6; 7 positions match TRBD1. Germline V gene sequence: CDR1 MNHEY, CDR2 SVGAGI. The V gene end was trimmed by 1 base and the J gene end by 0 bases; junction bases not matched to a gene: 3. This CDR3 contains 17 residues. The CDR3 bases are TGTGCCAGCAGTTACTTTTACAGGGGCTCCTATAATTCACCCCTCCACTTT. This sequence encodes CASSYFYRGSYNSPLHF.